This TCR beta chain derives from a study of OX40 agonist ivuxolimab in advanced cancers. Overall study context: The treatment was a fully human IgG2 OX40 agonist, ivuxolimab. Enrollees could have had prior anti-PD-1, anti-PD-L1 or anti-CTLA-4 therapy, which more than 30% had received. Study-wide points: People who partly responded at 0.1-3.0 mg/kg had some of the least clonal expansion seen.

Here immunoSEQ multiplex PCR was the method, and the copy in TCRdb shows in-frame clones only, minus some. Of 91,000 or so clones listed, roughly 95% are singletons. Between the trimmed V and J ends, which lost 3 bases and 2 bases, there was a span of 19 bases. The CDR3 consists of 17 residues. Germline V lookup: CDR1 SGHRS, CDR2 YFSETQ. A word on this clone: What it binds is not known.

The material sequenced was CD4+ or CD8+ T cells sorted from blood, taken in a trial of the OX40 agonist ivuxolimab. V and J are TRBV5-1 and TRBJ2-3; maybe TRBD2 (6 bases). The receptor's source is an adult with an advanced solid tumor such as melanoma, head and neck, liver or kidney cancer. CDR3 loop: CASSWAIAAVNTDTQYF. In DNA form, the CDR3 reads TGCGCCAGCAGCTGGGCGATAGCGGCAGTTAACACAGATACGCAGTATTTT.